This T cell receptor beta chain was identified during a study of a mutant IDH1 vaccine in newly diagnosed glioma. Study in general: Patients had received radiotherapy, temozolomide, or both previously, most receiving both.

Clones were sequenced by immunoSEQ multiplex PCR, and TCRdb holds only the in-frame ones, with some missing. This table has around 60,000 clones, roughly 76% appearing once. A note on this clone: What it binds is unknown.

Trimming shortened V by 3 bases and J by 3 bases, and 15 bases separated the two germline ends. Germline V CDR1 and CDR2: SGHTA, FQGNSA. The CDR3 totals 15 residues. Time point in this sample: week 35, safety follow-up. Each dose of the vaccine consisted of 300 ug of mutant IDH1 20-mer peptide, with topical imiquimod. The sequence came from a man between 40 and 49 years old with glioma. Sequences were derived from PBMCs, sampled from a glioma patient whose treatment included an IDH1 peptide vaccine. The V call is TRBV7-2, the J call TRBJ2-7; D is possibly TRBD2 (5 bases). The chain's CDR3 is CASSFGLTRGYEQYF. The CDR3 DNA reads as TGTGCCAGCAGCTTTGGTCTTACCCGGGGCTACGAGCAGTACTTC.